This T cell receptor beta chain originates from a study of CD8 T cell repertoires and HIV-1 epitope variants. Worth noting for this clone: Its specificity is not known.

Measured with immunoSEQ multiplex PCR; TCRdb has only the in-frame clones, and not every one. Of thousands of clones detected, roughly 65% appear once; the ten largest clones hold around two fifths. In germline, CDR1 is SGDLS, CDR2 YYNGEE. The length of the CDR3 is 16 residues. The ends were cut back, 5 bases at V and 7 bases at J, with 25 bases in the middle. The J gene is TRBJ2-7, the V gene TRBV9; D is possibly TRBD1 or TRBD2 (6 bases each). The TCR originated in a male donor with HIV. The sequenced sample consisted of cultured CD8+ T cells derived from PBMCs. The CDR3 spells CASRNRGGQGLLEQYF. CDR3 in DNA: TGTGCCAGCAGAAACAGAGGGGGGCAGGGGCTTTTGGAGCAGTACTTC. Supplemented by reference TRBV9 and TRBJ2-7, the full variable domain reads DSGVTQTPKHLITATGQRVTLRCSPRSGDLSVYWYQQSLDQGLQFLIQYYNGEERAKGNILERFSAQQFPDLHSELNLSSLELGDSALYFCASRNRGGQGLLEQYFGPGTRLTVT.